This TCR beta chain comes out of a study of blood T cell repertoires in COVID-19. On the study more broadly: Italy, Spain and the United States were the sources of the convalescent and acute COVID-19 samples. The analysed material was cDNA or gDNA that came from T cells, B-cell-depleted T cells, or PBMCs.

Followed over time, Seattle patients had been enrolled while infection was active. In the source study's methods: From reference gene primer amplification, estimates of nucleated cell counts were derived. Here immunoSEQ multiplex PCR was the method, and the copy in TCRdb shows in-frame clones only, minus some. V and J calls and clone size follow that table, whereas D and trimming were derived from the DNA. The repertoire has about 360,000 clones, 86% of them found once; the top ten carry about 7%. Germline-derived CDR1 and CDR2 are MGHDK and SYGVNS. CDR3 size: 14 residues. With 3 bases clipped from V and 4 bases from J, the junction kept 4 bases outside the gene matches.

The specimen sequenced was peripheral blood. The chain uses TRBV25-1 and TRBJ1-1; 8 bases fit TRBD1. The source is a woman aged 55-75 years with COVID-19, enrolled during active disease. CDR3 sequence: CASSETGASTEAFF. DNA for the CDR3: TGTGCCAGCAGTGAGACAGGGGCCAGCACTGAAGCTTTCTTT.